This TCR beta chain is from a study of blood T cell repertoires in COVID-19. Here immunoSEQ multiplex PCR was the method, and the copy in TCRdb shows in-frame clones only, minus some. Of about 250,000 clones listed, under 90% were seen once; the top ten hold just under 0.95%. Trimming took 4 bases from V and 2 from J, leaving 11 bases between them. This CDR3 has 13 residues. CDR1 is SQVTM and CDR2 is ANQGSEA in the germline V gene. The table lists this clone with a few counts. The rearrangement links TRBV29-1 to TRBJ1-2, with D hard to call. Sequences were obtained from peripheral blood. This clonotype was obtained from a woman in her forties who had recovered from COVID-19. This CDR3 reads CSVVEGTNYGYTF. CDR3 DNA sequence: TGCAGCGTTGTCGAGGGCACCAACTATGGCTACACCTTC.